A selection of T cell receptor beta chains follows, all from one sample in a study of early T cells in non-severe SARS-CoV-2 infection. MiXCR, run by TCRdb on the 5' RACE reads, gives a single entry per CDR3 protein. This table holds nearly 80,000 distinct CDR3 sequences, more than 10% found once. Sequenced material: whole blood. These receptors were obtained from an adult who was a healthcare worker with PCR-confirmed SARS-CoV-2 infection or an uninfected control (not recorded which). CDR3s include the opening cysteine and the closing phenylalanine or tryptophan. Fields, in order: D gene, clone size, V gene, CDR3 length, J gene, CDR3 DNA, CDR3 protein. D genes are given only for firm matches. Rows may omit the clone size; those that give it use once, few, many or a size class.

d_gene: .; abundance: .; v_gene: TRBV7-9; len: 14; j_gene: TRBJ1-1; CDR3nt: TGTGCCAGCAGCTCAACGTACAGGGACACTGAAGCTTTCTTT; CDR3aa: CASSSTYRDTEAFF
d_gene: TRBD1; abundance: many; v_gene: TRBV6-2/TRBV6-3; len: 18; j_gene: TRBJ1-1; CDR3nt: TGTGCCAGCAGTTACCGGGCCCCGGACAGGGGGCGGAACACTGAAGCTTTCTTT; CDR3aa: CASSYRAPDRGRNTEAFF
d_gene: TRBD2; abundance: few; v_gene: TRBV7-9; len: 18; j_gene: TRBJ2-1; CDR3nt: TGTGCCAGCAGCCCGACCAAGACTAGCGCGAGCTCCTACAATGAGCAGTTCTTC; CDR3aa: CASSPTKTSASSYNEQFF
d_gene: TRBD1; abundance: few; v_gene: TRBV10-3; len: 13; j_gene: TRBJ2-5; CDR3nt: TGTGCCGCCAAAAGGACAGGCCAAGAGACCCAGTACTTC; CDR3aa: CAAKRTGQETQYF
d_gene: .; abundance: few; v_gene: TRBV7-9; len: 14; j_gene: TRBJ1-1; CDR3nt: TGTGCCAGCAGCCCGGTTCCCCTGGAGGGGGAAGCTTTCTTT; CDR3aa: CASSPVPLEGEAFF
d_gene: .; abundance: .; v_gene: TRBV28; len: 15; j_gene: TRBJ1-5; CDR3nt: TGTGCCAGCAGAGGGACGCCGGGGAGCAATCAGCCCCAGCATTTT; CDR3aa: CASRGTPGSNQPQHF
d_gene: .; abundance: .; v_gene: TRBV14; len: 16; j_gene: TRBJ2-3; CDR3nt: TGTCCCAGCAGCCCGCCACAGGCTACGAGGACAGATACGCAGTATTTT; CDR3aa: CPSSPPQATRTDTQYF
d_gene: TRBD1; abundance: few; v_gene: TRBV5-1; len: 15; j_gene: TRBJ2-1; CDR3nt: TGCGCCAGCAGCTCCCTCTCCGGGACAGGCAATGAGCAGTTCTTC; CDR3aa: CASSSLSGTGNEQFF
d_gene: .; abundance: .; v_gene: TRBV5-1; len: 14; j_gene: TRBJ1-4; CDR3nt: TGCGCCAGCAGCTTGGGGGCCGATAATGAAAAACTGTTTTTT; CDR3aa: CASSLGADNEKLFF
d_gene: TRBD1; abundance: few; v_gene: TRBV3-1; len: 19; j_gene: TRBJ2-7; CDR3nt: TGTGCCAGCAGCCACCGAGGGACAGGGAACCATCCGAGGGCCTACGAGCAGTACTTC; CDR3aa: CASSHRGTGNHPRAYEQYF
d_gene: .; abundance: few; v_gene: TRBV29-1; len: 9; j_gene: TRBJ2-7; CDR3nt: TGCAGCGTTGAAAGAGAGCAGTACTTC; CDR3aa: CSVEREQYF
d_gene: TRBD2; abundance: many; v_gene: TRBV4-2; len: 17; j_gene: TRBJ2-3; CDR3nt: TGTGCCAGCAGCCCGGGACTAGCGGGGGGGCCCACAGATACGCAGTATTTT; CDR3aa: CASSPGLAGGPTDTQYF
d_gene: .; abundance: few; v_gene: TRBV29-1; len: 13; j_gene: TRBJ2-1; CDR3nt: TGCAGCGTTGGGCTTGTCCTTGTGGATGAGCAGTTCTTC; CDR3aa: CSVGLVLVDEQFF
d_gene: .; abundance: few; v_gene: TRBV4-2; len: 15; j_gene: TRBJ2-2; CDR3nt: TGTGCCAGCAGCAAGGGACCCAGAAACACCGGGGAGCTGTTTTTT; CDR3aa: CASSKGPRNTGELFF
d_gene: .; abundance: few; v_gene: TRBV28; len: 15; j_gene: TRBJ1-2; CDR3nt: TGTGCCAGCAGTTTATCGTCGACCGGGAACTATGGCTACACCTTC; CDR3aa: CASSLSSTGNYGYTF
d_gene: .; abundance: .; v_gene: TRBV20-1; len: 14; j_gene: TRBJ2-2; CDR3nt: TGCAGTGCTAGAACACTACACCCCACCGGGGAGCTGTTTTTT; CDR3aa: CSARTLHPTGELFF
d_gene: .; abundance: few; v_gene: TRBV27; len: 13; j_gene: TRBJ1-2; CDR3nt: TGTGCCAGCAGTTCCCGGACAGCGGAGGGCTACACCTTC; CDR3aa: CASSSRTAEGYTF
d_gene: TRBD1; abundance: many; v_gene: TRBV11-2; len: 14; j_gene: TRBJ1-2; CDR3nt: TGTGCCAGCAGCTTAGACCTGACAGGGATCGGCTACACCTTC; CDR3aa: CASSLDLTGIGYTF
d_gene: TRBD2; abundance: few; v_gene: TRBV6-2/TRBV6-3; len: 12; j_gene: TRBJ2-1; CDR3nt: TGTGCCAGCAGTTACTCCCGCGGGGGAGCGTTCTTC; CDR3aa: CASSYSRGGAFF
d_gene: TRBD1; abundance: .; v_gene: TRBV5-1; len: 13; j_gene: TRBJ2-7; CDR3nt: TGCGCCAGCAGCTTGGAGGACAGGGGGGAGCAGTACTTC; CDR3aa: CASSLEDRGEQYF
d_gene: TRBD1; abundance: .; v_gene: TRBV28; len: 15; j_gene: TRBJ2-7; CDR3nt: TGTGCCAGCAGTACCCGGACAGGCCTTGCCTACGAGCAGTACTTC; CDR3aa: CASSTRTGLAYEQYF
d_gene: .; abundance: many; v_gene: TRBV20-1; len: 17; j_gene: TRBJ2-6; CDR3nt: TGCAGTGCCACTGACATGAGGGACTTCTCTGGGGCCAACGTCCTGACTTTC; CDR3aa: CSATDMRDFSGANVLTF
d_gene: .; abundance: many; v_gene: TRBV7-9; len: 15; j_gene: TRBJ2-3; CDR3nt: TGTGCCAGCAGCTTAGGTCCGGGTATGGCAGATACGCAGTATTTT; CDR3aa: CASSLGPGMADTQYF
d_gene: .; abundance: few; v_gene: TRBV6-2/TRBV6-3; len: 13; j_gene: TRBJ1-2; CDR3nt: TGTGCCAGCAGTTATGGAAGGGACTATGGCTACACCTTC; CDR3aa: CASSYGRDYGYTF
d_gene: TRBD1; abundance: many; v_gene: TRBV6-1; len: 14; j_gene: TRBJ2-5; CDR3nt: TGTGCCAGCAGTAGGGACAGGGGCGGGGAGACCCAGTACTTC; CDR3aa: CASSRDRGGETQYF
d_gene: .; abundance: .; v_gene: TRBV6-2/TRBV6-3; len: 13; j_gene: TRBJ2-7; CDR3nt: TGTGCCAGCAGTTACAGTGCCTCCTACGAGCAGTACTTC; CDR3aa: CASSYSASYEQYF
d_gene: TRBD2; abundance: few; v_gene: TRBV24-1; len: 15; j_gene: TRBJ2-7; CDR3nt: TGTGCCACCAGCGAGCGGGGGGGGAAGACCTACGAGCAGTACTTC; CDR3aa: CATSERGGKTYEQYF
d_gene: .; abundance: few; v_gene: TRBV29-1; len: 14; j_gene: TRBJ2-2; CDR3nt: TGCAGCGTTGAGTACGGGAGGAACACCGGGGAGCTGTTTTTT; CDR3aa: CSVEYGRNTGELFF
d_gene: TRBD1; abundance: few; v_gene: TRBV27; len: 14; j_gene: TRBJ1-6; CDR3nt: TGTGCCAGCAGTCTTGGGACAGGGGTTTCACCCCTCCACTTT; CDR3aa: CASSLGTGVSPLHF
d_gene: .; abundance: many; v_gene: TRBV10-1; len: 13; j_gene: TRBJ2-3; CDR3nt: TGCGCCAGCAGTCCCATGGGGGGAGATACGCAGTATTTT; CDR3aa: CASSPMGGDTQYF
d_gene: .; abundance: few; v_gene: TRBV12-3/TRBV12-4; len: 13; j_gene: TRBJ1-6; CDR3nt: TGTGCCAGCAGACTAGGTCCCTCTTCACCCCTCCACTTT; CDR3aa: CASRLGPSSPLHF
d_gene: TRBD2; abundance: few; v_gene: TRBV29-1; len: 13; j_gene: TRBJ2-7; CDR3nt: TGCAGCGTCGGGAGGGCCCAGCAGGGCGAGCAGTACTTC; CDR3aa: CSVGRAQQGEQYF
d_gene: TRBD1; abundance: .; v_gene: TRBV28; len: 13; j_gene: TRBJ2-3; CDR3nt: TGTGCCGGTGGGACAGGGCTCACAGATACGCAGTATTTT; CDR3aa: CAGGTGLTDTQYF
d_gene: .; abundance: many; v_gene: TRBV7-6; len: 13; j_gene: TRBJ2-2; CDR3nt: TGTGCCAGCAGCTTAGGGGGCGGCGGGGAGCTGTTTTTT; CDR3aa: CASSLGGGGELFF
d_gene: .; abundance: .; v_gene: TRBV5-1; len: 16; j_gene: TRBJ2-2; CDR3nt: TGCGCCAGCAGCTATGACAGACTGACGAACACCGGGGAGCTGTTTTTT; CDR3aa: CASSYDRLTNTGELFF
d_gene: .; abundance: .; v_gene: TRBV4-3; len: 16; j_gene: TRBJ2-3; CDR3nt: TGCGCCAGCAGCCAACAACAGGGATTTAGCACAGATACGCAGTATTTT; CDR3aa: CASSQQQGFSTDTQYF
d_gene: .; abundance: many; v_gene: TRBV6-4; len: 16; j_gene: TRBJ2-1; CDR3nt: TGTGCCAGCAGTGACTCCGGGGGCAGCTCCTACAATGAGCAGTTCTTC; CDR3aa: CASSDSGGSSYNEQFF
d_gene: .; abundance: few; v_gene: TRBV12-3/TRBV12-4; len: 14; j_gene: TRBJ2-7; CDR3nt: TGTGCCAGCAGTTTAGGCAGGGTATCCCGCGAGCAGTACTTC; CDR3aa: CASSLGRVSREQYF
d_gene: .; abundance: many; v_gene: TRBV2; len: 17; j_gene: TRBJ2-1; CDR3nt: TGTGCCAGCAGTGAAGCCCCACCAAGGTCCTCCTACAATGAGCAGTTCTTC; CDR3aa: CASSEAPPRSSYNEQFF